This is a list of T cell receptor beta chains from one sample in a study of graft-versus-host responses after intestinal transplantation. The assay was immunoSEQ multiplex PCR, and TCRdb's table has in-frame clones only and misses some. The sample holds about 17,000 clones, 60% to 85% seen once. This specimen consisted of ileum tissue, obtained approximately 480 days after intestinal transplant. The origin of the receptors is a human patient who received an intestinal transplant, so some T cells may come from the graft donor. Each CDR3 is given with its conserved first and last residue. Fields, in order: J gene, V gene, D gene, clone size, CDR3 DNA, CDR3 protein. The D gene is left open where the match is weak. Rows give clone size only sometimes, using once, few, many, or a class for an expanded clone.

TRBJ1-1	TRBV7-2	.	once	TGTGCCAGCAGCTTAGATAGGCGAAGGACTGAAGCTTTCTTT	CASSLDRRRTEAFF
TRBJ1-4	TRBV21-1	.	.	TGTGCCGGAAGCCAAGACAGACATGAAAAACTGTTTTTT	CAGSQDRHEKLFF
TRBJ1-1	TRBV7-9	.	few	TGTGCCAGAAGTAACGGGAAAGGAGCTTTCTTT	CARSNGKGAFF
TRBJ1-6	TRBV6-6	TRBD1	.	TGTGCCAGCAGCCCGGGACAGGGGGATAGTTCACCCCTCCACTTT	CASSPGQGDSSPLHF
TRBJ2-3	TRBV6-1	TRBD2	few	TGTGCCAGCAGTGAAATAGCGGGGGGCACAGATACGCAGTATTTT	CASSEIAGGTDTQYF
TRBJ2-7	TRBV5-3	.	.	TGTGCCAGCAGCTTGGAACAGCGCTACGAGCAGTACTTC	CASSLEQRYEQYF
TRBJ1-1	TRBV9	.	.	TGTGCCAGCAGCTGGACGGAGAACACTGAAGCTTTCTTT	CASSWTENTEAFF
TRBJ1-1	TRBV5-6	.	once	TGTGCCAGCAGCTTGGGTTGGGGTTGTGGCACTGAAGCTTTCTTT	CASSLGWGCGTEAFF
TRBJ2-5	TRBV9	TRBD2	.	TGTGCCAGCAGCGCCATCACCGGGGGGAAGGGGGAGACCCAGTACTTC	CASSAITGGKGETQYF
TRBJ2-1	TRBV5-1	.	.	TGCGCCAGCAGCTTGGTGATCTCGGATGAGCAGTTCTTC	CASSLVISDEQFF
TRBJ2-2	TRBV7-7	TRBD2	.	TGTGCTAGCAGCCTGACTAGCGGGGACACCGGGGAGCTGTTTTTT	CASSLTSGDTGELFF
TRBJ2-7	TRBV19	.	.	TGTGCCACCTCCACGGCCATGGGGCTCGAGCAGTACTTC	CATSTAMGLEQYF
TRBJ2-7	TRBV2	.	once	TGTGCCAGCAGTGCGCGGGGGCCGCTCGGCGAGCAGTACTTC	CASSARGPLGEQYF
TRBJ2-2	TRBV25-1	.	.	TGTGCCAGCAGTGAATATATCCTAGATCCGGCCGGGGAGCTGTTTTTT	CASSEYILDPAGELFF
TRBJ2-5	TRBV12-5	TRBD1	.	TGTGCTAGTGGTTTGGGACAGGGAGCAGGAGAGACCCAGTACTTC	CASGLGQGAGETQYF
TRBJ1-6	TRBV13	TRBD1	.	TGTGCCAGCAGCTTCCTGGACAGGGACTCACCCCTCCACTTT	CASSFLDRDSPLHF